These 19 T cell receptor beta chains share one sample of origin, sequenced in a study of vaccination effects on CD4 cells after COVID-19. Viral peptide pools were used in the ViraFEST assay to expand antigen-specific CD4+ T cells, and sequencing came afterward. The culture ran for roughly ten days before CD4+ T cells were isolated. Sequencing used immunoSEQ multiplex PCR; TCRdb keeps in-frame clones, though not all of them. The data contain 9,500 to 13,000 clones, about 76% of them singletons. For these TCRs, the target antigens are not known. The sequencing used CD4+ T cells from PBMCs cultured with HCoV-229E spike peptides, collected before COVID-19 vaccination. The receptor set was obtained from a human donor who received a COVID-19 vaccine.

CDR3: CAWSGRTGATGELFF. The CDR3 DNA reads as TGTGCCTGGAGTGGACGGACAGGGGCAACCGGGGAGCTGTTTTTT. The V gene is TRBV30, the J gene TRBJ2-2; 9 bases map to TRBD1. CDR1 and CDR2 from the germline V gene are GTSNPN and SVGIG (reference sequence). V was pared by 1 base and J by 5 bases, with 5 bases of the junction left unmatched. The CDR3 has 15 amino acids. The entire variable domain, with the rest obtained from reference TRBV30 and TRBJ2-2, is as follows: SQTIHQWPATLVQPVGSPLSLECTVEGTSNPNLYWYRQAAGRGLQLLFYSVGIGQISSEVPQNLSASRPQDRQFILSSKKLLLSDSGFYLCAWSGRTGATGELFFGEGSRLTVL.

The CDR3 region is CASSLSGGAYNEQFF. The CDR3 DNA follows: TGTGCCAGCAGCTTGTCTGGGGGGGCCTACAATGAGCAGTTCTTC. The chain employs TRBV7-2 and TRBJ2-1; 7 positions agree with TRBD2. Germline loops: CDR1 SGHTA, CDR2 FQGNSA. The CDR3 spans 15 residues. V lost 3 bases to trimming and J lost 2 bases; unmatched junction nucleotides: 4.

The V gene is TRBV5-1, the J gene TRBJ2-1, with TRBD1 matching over 10 bases. This CDR3 has 15 amino acids. Trimming took 3 bases from V and 0 from J; bases not matched to a gene: 0. In germline, CDR1 is SGHRS, CDR2 YFSETQ. CDR3 in amino acids: CASSWDRGSYNEQFF. The DNA for the CDR3 is TGCGCCAGCAGCTGGGACAGGGGCTCCTACAATGAGCAGTTCTTC.

The V gene is TRBV18, the J gene TRBJ1-1; D remains unclear. The CDR3 sequence is 13 residues long. The germline CDR1 and CDR2 sequences are KGHSH and LQKENI. V was trimmed by 5 bases and J by 2 bases, leaving 9 bases between them. CDR3 loop: CASSSDGNTEAFF. The CDR3 bases are TGTGCCAGCTCATCGGACGGCAACACTGAAGCTTTCTTT.

The genes are TRBV9 and TRBJ2-5; tentative D call: TRBD2 (5 bases). CDR1 and CDR2 (germline): SGDLS, YYNGEE. The ends were cut back, 0 bases at V and 7 bases at J, with 10 bases in the middle. The length of the CDR3 is 13 residues. This CDR3 is CASSVAGEGTQYF. DNA of the CDR3: TGTGCCAGCAGCGTAGCCGGGGAAGGGACCCAGTACTTC.

This clone has a handful of counts. The chain carries TRBV19 and TRBJ1-1; the D is unclear. This CDR3 is built from 12 residues. CDR1 and CDR2 from the germline V gene are LNHDA and SQIVND (reference sequence). Between the trimmed V and J ends, which lost 4 bases and 5 bases, there was a span of 8 bases. CDR3: CASSTLRTEAFF. The DNA of the CDR3 is TGTGCCAGTAGTACTTTGCGGACTGAAGCTTTCTTT.

The chain links TRBV5-1 to TRBJ1-1; no clear D. V was pared by 6 bases and J by 5 bases, with 17 bases between. Germline CDR1 SGHRS, CDR2 YFSETQ. The CDR3 runs 14 residues. The CDR3 DNA sequence: TGCGCCAGCACGTCTGAGGAAGGTCGAACTGAAGCTTTCTTT. Encoded protein: CASTSEEGRTEAFF.

The rearrangement links TRBV29-1 to TRBJ2-1, with D possibly matching TRBD1 (6 bases). This CDR3 has 14 amino acids. Germline CDR1 SQVTM, CDR2 ANQGSEA. The V end lost 6 bases, the J end lost 2 bases, and 14 bases lay between the germline ends. The CDR3 here is CSVRRGPPYNEQFF. The DNA for the CDR3 is TGCAGCGTACGCAGGGGTCCGCCCTACAATGAGCAGTTCTTC.

This clone was seen only once. V usage is TRBV19 and J usage is TRBJ1-2; D unclear. Trimming cost V 4 bases and J 0 bases, with 12 bases left between them. From germline, CDR1 is LNHDA and CDR2 SQIVND (reference sequence). The CDR3 is 15 amino acids. CDR3 sequence (DNA): TGTGCCAGTAGTACCGGACGGCTCGCTAACTATGGCTACACCTTC. Protein product: CASSTGRLANYGYTF.

This clone was seen a single time. The V call is TRBV5-1, the J call TRBJ2-7, with D maybe TRBD1 (8 bases). Looked up from germline, CDR1 is SGHRS and CDR2 is YFSETQ. This CDR3 contains 15 residues. Trimming cost V 4 bases and J 3 bases, with 17 bases left between them. The CDR3 bases are TGCGCCAGCAGCACTACAGGGGGGGATGTCTACGAGCAGTACTTC. As protein: CASSTTGGDVYEQYF.

The chain carries TRBV9 and TRBJ2-7; 7 bases line up with TRBD2. Germline V lookup: CDR1 SGDLS, CDR2 YYNGEE. The length of the CDR3 is 13 residues. J lost 0 bases, V lost 7 bases, and 4 bases had no gene match. The CDR3 DNA sequence: TGTGCCAGCTCTCTAGCGGACTCCTACGAGCAGTACTTC. This codes for CASSLADSYEQYF.

V usage is TRBV11-2 and J usage is TRBJ1-2; D unresolved. CDR3 size: 11 residues. CDR1 and CDR2 from the germline V gene are SGHAT and FQNNGV. Trimming took 5 bases from V and 8 from J, leaving 9 bases between them. In DNA form, the CDR3 reads TGTGCCAGCAGCCGATTACGGGGCTACACCTTC. Its protein product is CASSRLRGYTF.

V is TRBV2 and J is TRBJ2-1; D gene uncertain. With 4 bases removed from V and 7 bases from J, the gap between germline ends came to 5 bases. The germline V gene encodes CDR1 SNHLY and CDR2 FYNNEI. The CDR3 consists of 11 residues. The CDR3 DNA reads TGTGCCAGCAGTGGTAAGAATGAGCAGTTCTTC. Encoded protein: CASSGKNEQFF.

The V and J genes are TRBV7-9 and TRBJ2-2, with 8 bases fitting TRBD2. V was pared by 1 base and J by 6 bases, with 4 bases of the junction left unmatched. CDR3 length: 15 residues. In germline, CDR1 is SEHNR, CDR2 FQNEAQ (reference sequence). The CDR3 loop reads CASSLVAGGAGELFF. Written as DNA, the CDR3 is TGTGCCAGCAGCTTAGTGGCGGGAGGTGCCGGGGAGCTGTTTTTT.

This rearrangement joins TRBV29-1 to TRBJ2-3, with D tentatively TRBD2 (6 bases). V was clipped by 7 bases and J by 5 bases, with 13 bases between them. Germline CDR1 is SQVTM and CDR2 is ANQGSEA. This CDR3 contains 12 residues. CDR3 amino acids: CSETSSQDTQYF. In DNA, the CDR3 is TGCAGCGAAACTAGCTCCCAAGATACGCAGTATTTT.

The chain joins TRBV2 to TRBJ2-7, with 12 bases that match TRBD1. Per the germline V gene, CDR1 is SNHLY and CDR2 is FYNNEI. The CDR3 covers 12 residues. Trimming at V came to 9 bases and at J to 7 bases, leaving 4 bases not matched to a gene. CDR3 protein: CARGTGGVEQYF. CDR3 nucleotides: TGTGCCAGAGGGACAGGGGGCGTAGAGCAGTACTTC.

The rearrangement links TRBV5-1 to TRBJ1-6; weak D call: TRBD1 (5 bases). CDR3 length: 14 residues. Per the germline V gene, CDR1 is SGHRS and CDR2 is YFSETQ. Trimming shortened V by 0 bases and J by 4 bases, and 5 bases separated the two germline ends. The CDR3 is CASSLGTYNSPLHF. The DNA of the CDR3 is TGCGCCAGCAGCTTGGGGACATATAATTCACCCCTCCACTTT.

This clone has only one observation. V is TRBV5-6 and J is TRBJ2-5; D gene uncertain. The CDR3 covers 14 residues. Trimming removed 4 bases at V and 4 bases at J, with 14 bases between. CDR1 is SGHDT and CDR2 is YYEEEE in the germline V gene. DNA of the CDR3: TGTGCCAGCAGCCATAGTGGGGAAGGAGAGACCCAGTACTTC. It translates to CASSHSGEGETQYF. The full variable domain, in which reference TRBV5-6 and TRBJ2-5 provide the parts outside the CDR3, is DAGVTQSPTHLIKTRGQQVTLRCSPKSGHDTVSWYQQALGQGPQFIFQYYEEEERQRGNFPDRFSGHQFPNYSSELNVNALLLGDSALYLCASSHSGEGETQYFGPGTRLLVL.

This clone was recorded once. The chain is built from TRBV4-1 and TRBJ2-2, with D perhaps TRBD1 (6 bases). CDR3 length equals 15 residues. Trimming removed 4 bases from V and 4 bases from J, with 13 bases in between. Germline V gene lookup returns CDR1 MGHRA and CDR2 YSYEKL. The CDR3 sequence is CASSRETGRTGELFF. In nucleotides, the CDR3 is TGCGCCAGCAGCCGGGAGACAGGACGCACCGGGGAGCTGTTTTTT.